The subject of this entry is one TCR beta chain. This sample is drawn from a study of CD8 T cells in Susac syndrome. When the RNA was reverse transcribed, random hexamers were used with an input of about 0.45 to 1 ug. TCR beta CDR3 was amplified by immunoSEQ covering 54 Vbeta and 13 Jbeta. TCRdb reprocessed the immunoSEQ multiplex PCR reads with MiXCR, giving one entry per CDR3 protein. Of roughly 100,000 distinct CDR3 sequences listed, 96% are singletons. Sequencing of TCR beta covered CD8+ and CD4+ T cells obtained from blood. The diagnostic criteria for definite or probable disease, as recently defined, were met by the patients with Susac syndrome. The origin of this receptor is a human donor with Susac syndrome. The sequencing sample was made of CD8+ T cells from PBMCs.

CDR3 protein: CASSPPSGSPLHF. The DNA for the CDR3 is TGTGCCAGCAGCCCACCCTCCGGTTCACCCCTCCACTTT. This chain uses TRBV11-1 with TRBJ1-6; no clear D gene. The CDR3 contains 13 residues. V was trimmed by 5 bases and J by 9 bases, leaving 11 bases between them. CDR1 SGHAT and CDR2 FQDESV come from the germline V gene (reference sequence).